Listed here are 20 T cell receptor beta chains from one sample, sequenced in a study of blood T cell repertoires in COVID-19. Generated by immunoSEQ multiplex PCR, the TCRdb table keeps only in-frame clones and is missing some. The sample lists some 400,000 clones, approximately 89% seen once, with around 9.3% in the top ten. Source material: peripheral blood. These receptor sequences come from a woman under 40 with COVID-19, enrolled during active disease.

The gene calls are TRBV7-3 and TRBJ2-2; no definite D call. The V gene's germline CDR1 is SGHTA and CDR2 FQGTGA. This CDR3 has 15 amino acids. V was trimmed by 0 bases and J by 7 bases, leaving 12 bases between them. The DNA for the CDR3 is TGTGCCAGCAGCTTAACACGGGTCCTGGACGGGGAGCTGTTTTTT. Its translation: CASSLTRVLDGELFF.

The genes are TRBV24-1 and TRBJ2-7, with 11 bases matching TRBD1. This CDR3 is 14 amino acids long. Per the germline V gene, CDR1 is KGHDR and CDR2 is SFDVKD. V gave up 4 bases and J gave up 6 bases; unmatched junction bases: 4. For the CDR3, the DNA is TGTGCCACCAGTGAGTCGGGGACAGGGGGCGAGCAGTACTTC. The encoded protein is CATSESGTGGEQYF.

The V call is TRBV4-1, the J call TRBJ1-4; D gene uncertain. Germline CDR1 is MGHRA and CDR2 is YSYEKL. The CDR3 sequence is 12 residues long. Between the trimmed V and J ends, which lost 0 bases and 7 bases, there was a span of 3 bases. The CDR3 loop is CASSQDGEKLFF. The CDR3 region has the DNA TGCGCCAGCAGCCAAGACGGTGAAAAACTGTTTTTT.

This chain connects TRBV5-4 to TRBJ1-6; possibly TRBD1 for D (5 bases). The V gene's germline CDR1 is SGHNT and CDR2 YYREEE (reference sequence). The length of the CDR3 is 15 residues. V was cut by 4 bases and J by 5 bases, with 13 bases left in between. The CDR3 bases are TGTGCCAGCAGCCCGGCGGGGGAACATAATTCACCCCTCCACTTT. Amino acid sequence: CASSPAGEHNSPLHF. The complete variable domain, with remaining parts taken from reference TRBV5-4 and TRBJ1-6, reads ETGVTQSPTHLIKTRGQQVTLRCSSQSGHNTVSWYQQALGQGPQFIFQYYREEENGRGNFPPRFSGLQFPNYSSELNVNALELDDSALYLCASSPAGEHNSPLHFGNGTRLTVT.

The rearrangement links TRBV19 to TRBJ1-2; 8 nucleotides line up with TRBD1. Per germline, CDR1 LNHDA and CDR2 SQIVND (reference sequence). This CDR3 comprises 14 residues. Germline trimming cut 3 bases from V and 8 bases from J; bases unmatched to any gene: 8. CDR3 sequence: CASSMRQGARGYTF. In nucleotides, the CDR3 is TGTGCCAGTAGTATGCGGCAGGGGGCGCGGGGCTACACCTTC.

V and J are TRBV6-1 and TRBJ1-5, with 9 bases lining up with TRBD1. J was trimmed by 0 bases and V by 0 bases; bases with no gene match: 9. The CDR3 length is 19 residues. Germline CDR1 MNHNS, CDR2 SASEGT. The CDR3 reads CASSEALGQGIYSNQPQHF. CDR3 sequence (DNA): TGTGCCAGCAGTGAAGCGCTAGGACAGGGGATATATAGCAATCAGCCCCAGCATTTT.

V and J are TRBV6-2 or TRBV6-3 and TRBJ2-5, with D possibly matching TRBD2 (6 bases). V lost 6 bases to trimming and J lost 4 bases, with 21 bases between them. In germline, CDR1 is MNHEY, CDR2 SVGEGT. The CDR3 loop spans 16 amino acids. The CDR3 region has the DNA TGTGCCAGCAGCCGTCCGGGGGACCGACTAGGAGAGACCCAGTACTTC. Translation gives CASSRPGDRLGETQYF.

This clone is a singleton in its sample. The CDR3 spells CASRSFGGSTDTQYF. DNA for the CDR3: TGTGCCAGCAGATCCTTCGGCGGGAGCACAGATACGCAGTATTTT. This chain links TRBV5-6 with TRBJ2-3; possible D gene TRBD2, 5 bases. This CDR3 has 15 residues. Per germline, CDR1 SGHDT and CDR2 YYEEEE. The germline V and J ends were trimmed by 5 bases and 0 bases, with 13 bases remaining between them.

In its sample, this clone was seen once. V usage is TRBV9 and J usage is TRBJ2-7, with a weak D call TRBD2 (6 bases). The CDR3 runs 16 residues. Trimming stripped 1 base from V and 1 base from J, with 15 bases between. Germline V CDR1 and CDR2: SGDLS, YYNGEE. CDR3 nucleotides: TGTGCCAGCAGCGTAAGAGCGGAGGGAGGATCCTACGAGCAGTACTTC. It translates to CASSVRAEGGSYEQYF.

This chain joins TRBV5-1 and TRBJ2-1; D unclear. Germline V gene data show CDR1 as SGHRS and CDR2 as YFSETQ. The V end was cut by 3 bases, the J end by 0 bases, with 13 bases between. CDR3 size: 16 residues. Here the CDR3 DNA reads TGCGCCAGCAGCTCCTTTGGCGGCGGCTCCTACAATGAGCAGTTCTTC. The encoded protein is CASSSFGGGSYNEQFF.

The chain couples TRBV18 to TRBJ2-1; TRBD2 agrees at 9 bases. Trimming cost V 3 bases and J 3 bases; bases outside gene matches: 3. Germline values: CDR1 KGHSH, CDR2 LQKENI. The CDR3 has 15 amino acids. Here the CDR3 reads CASSPLAGRYNEQFF. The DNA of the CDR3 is TGTGCCAGCTCACCTCTAGCGGGGCGCTACAATGAGCAGTTCTTC.

The CDR3, as DNA: TGCGCCAGCAGCCAATCCGGGTTCAATGAGCAGTTCTTC. Translation gives CASSQSGFNEQFF. V usage is TRBV4-3 and J usage is TRBJ2-1; D remains unclear. CDR1 is LGHNA and CDR2 is YSLEER in the germline V gene. V lost 2 bases and J lost 6, with 8 bases in between. This CDR3 comprises 13 residues.

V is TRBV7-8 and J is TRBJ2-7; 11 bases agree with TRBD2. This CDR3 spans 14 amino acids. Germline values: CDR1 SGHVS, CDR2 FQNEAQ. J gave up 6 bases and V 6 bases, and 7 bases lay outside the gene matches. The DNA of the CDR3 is TGTGCCAGCAGTTCTACTAGCGGGAGAATCGAGCAGTACTTC. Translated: CASSSTSGRIEQYF.

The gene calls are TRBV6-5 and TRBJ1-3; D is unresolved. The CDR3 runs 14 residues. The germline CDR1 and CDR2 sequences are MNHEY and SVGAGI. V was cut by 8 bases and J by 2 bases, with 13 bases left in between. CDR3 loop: CASFGRGTGNTIYF. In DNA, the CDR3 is TGTGCCAGCTTCGGCCGGGGAACTGGAAACACCATATATTTT.

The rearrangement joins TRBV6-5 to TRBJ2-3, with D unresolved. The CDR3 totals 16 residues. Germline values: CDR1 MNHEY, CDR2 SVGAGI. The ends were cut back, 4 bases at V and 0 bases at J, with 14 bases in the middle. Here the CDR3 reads CASSLGRALSTDTQYF. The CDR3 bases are TGTGCCAGCAGTTTGGGCAGAGCACTTAGCACAGATACGCAGTATTTT.

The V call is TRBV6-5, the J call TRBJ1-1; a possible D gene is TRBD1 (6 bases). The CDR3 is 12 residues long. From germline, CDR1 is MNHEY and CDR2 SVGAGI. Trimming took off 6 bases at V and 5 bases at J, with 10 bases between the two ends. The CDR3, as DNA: TGTGCCAGCAGGCCGCAGGGGACTGAAGCTTTCTTT. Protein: CASRPQGTEAFF.

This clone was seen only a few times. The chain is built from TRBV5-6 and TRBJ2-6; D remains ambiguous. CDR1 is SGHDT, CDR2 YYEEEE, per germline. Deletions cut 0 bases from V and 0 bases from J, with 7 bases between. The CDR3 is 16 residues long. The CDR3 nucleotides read TGTGCCAGCAGCTTGGTAGCCGTCTCTGGGGCCAACGTCCTGACTTTC. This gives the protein CASSLVAVSGANVLTF. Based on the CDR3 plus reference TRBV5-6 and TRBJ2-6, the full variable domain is DAGVTQSPTHLIKTRGQQVTLRCSPKSGHDTVSWYQQALGQGPQFIFQYYEEEERQRGNFPDRFSGHQFPNYSSELNVNALLLGDSALYLCASSLVAVSGANVLTFGAGSRLTVL.

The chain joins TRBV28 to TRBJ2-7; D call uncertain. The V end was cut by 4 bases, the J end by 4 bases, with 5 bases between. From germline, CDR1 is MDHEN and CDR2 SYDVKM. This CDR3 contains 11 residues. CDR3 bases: TGTGCCAGCAGTTACTATTACGAGCAGTACTTC. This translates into CASSYYYEQYF.

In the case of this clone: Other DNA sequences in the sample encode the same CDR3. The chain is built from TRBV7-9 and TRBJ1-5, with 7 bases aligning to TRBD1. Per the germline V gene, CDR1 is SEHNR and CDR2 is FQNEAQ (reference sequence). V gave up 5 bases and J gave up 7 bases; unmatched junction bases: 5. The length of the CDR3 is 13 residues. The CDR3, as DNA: TGTGCCAGCAGCCTCCAGGGGGACCAGCCCCAGCATTTT. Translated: CASSLQGDQPQHF.

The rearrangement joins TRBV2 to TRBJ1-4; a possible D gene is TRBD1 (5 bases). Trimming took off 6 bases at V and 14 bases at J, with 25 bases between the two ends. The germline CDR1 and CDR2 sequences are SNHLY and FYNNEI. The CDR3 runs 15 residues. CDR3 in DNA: TGTGCCAGCAGCCCAGACCCGACAGTAATGAAAAGTCTGTTTTTT. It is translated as CASSPDPTVMKSLFF.